The 19 T cell receptor beta chains below all came from one sample that was sequenced in a study of beta chain features in type 1 diabetes. Regarding the study as a whole: Shortening of TCRB CDR3s, moderate but significant, appeared in all four CD4+ subsets of Type 1 diabetes patients.

These TCRs are of unknown antigen specificity. The study reverse transcribed the entire isolated RNA, so it sequenced expressed TCRB transcripts. Clones were read by immunoSEQ multiplex PCR, and TCRdb kept only the in-frame ones, dropping some. The sample holds roughly 340,000 clones, around 12% seen once. Sequenced: naive CD4+ T cells from blood. The receptors shown here come from a woman aged 18-29 years with type 1 diabetes.

This clone was observed a few times. V and J are TRBV10-3 and TRBJ1-5; D unclear. CDR1 is ENHRY, CDR2 SYGVKD, per germline. The CDR3 spans 12 residues. Trimming removed 2 bases at V and 15 bases at J, with 14 bases between. Here the CDR3 DNA reads TGTGCCATCAGTGAGGCCGGAGGACCACTGCATTTT. The encoded protein is CAISEAGGPLHF.

V and J are TRBV29-1 and TRBJ2-1, with D unclear. V lost 1 base and J 9 bases, leaving 16 bases between the germline ends. The CDR3 sequence is 14 residues long. Germline-derived CDR1 and CDR2 are SQVTM and ANQGSEA. The CDR3 DNA follows: TGCAGCGTTGAAGTACCAGACCCTAGGCGTGAGCAGTTCTTC. Protein product: CSVEVPDPRREQFF.

This clone came up a few times. The chain combines TRBV7-2 with TRBJ2-7; D may be TRBD1 (6 bases). The CDR3 consists of 15 residues. CDR1 SGHTA and CDR2 FQGNSA come from the germline V gene. Trimming cost V 1 base and J 3 bases, with 13 bases left between them. The CDR3 DNA reads as TGTGCCAGCAGCTTAGGACAGGCAAGTCTCTACGAGCAGTACTTC. The encoded protein is CASSLGQASLYEQYF.

The chain uses TRBV23-1 and TRBJ2-1; 10 positions agree with TRBD1. TRBV23-1 is given ORF status, its function remaining uncertain. With V trimmed by 0 bases and J by 0 bases, 5 bases remained unmatched. This CDR3 has 18 amino acids. The CDR3 loop is CASSQSSRTGGSYNEQFF. The CDR3 DNA reads as TGCGCCAGCAGTCAATCTAGCCGGACAGGGGGCTCCTACAATGAGCAGTTCTTC.

The genes are TRBV7-9 and TRBJ2-1, with 7 bases aligning to TRBD2. CDR1 is SEHNR, CDR2 FQNEAQ, per germline (reference sequence). The CDR3 extends over 15 amino acids. Unmatched junction bases numbered 10, after V lost 5 bases and J lost 6 bases. The CDR3, as DNA: TGTGCCAGCAGCCTCTCGGCGGGAGCCCTCAATGAGCAGTTCTTC. Protein: CASSLSAGALNEQFF.

The genes are TRBV5-4 and TRBJ2-2; 10 bases line up with TRBD2. V trimming: 4 bases; J trimming: 7 bases; junction bases outside the gene matches: 10. Germline CDR1 reads SGHNT; CDR2 reads YYREEE (reference sequence). This CDR3 contains 16 residues. The CDR3 DNA sequence: TGTGCCAGCAGCAGGGAACCTAGCGGGGGAGTCGGGGAGCTGTTTTTT. This encodes CASSREPSGGVGELFF.

The rearrangement joins TRBV7-2 to TRBJ2-1, with a possible D match to TRBD1 (6 bases). Germline V gene data show CDR1 as SGHTA and CDR2 as FQGNSA. Deletions cut 3 bases from V and 8 bases from J, with 17 bases between. This CDR3 region has 15 residues. The CDR3 loop reads CASSLAVAQGYEQFF. In nucleotides, the CDR3 is TGTGCCAGCAGCTTGGCGGTGGCACAGGGCTATGAGCAGTTCTTC.

The chain recombines TRBV18 with TRBJ1-1, with 9 bases aligning to TRBD1. This CDR3 region has 17 residues. The germline CDR1 and CDR2 sequences are KGHSH and LQKENI. V shed 1 base and J 3 bases; nucleotides not matched to a gene: 9. CDR3 residues: CASSPRGQGEMYTEAFF. The CDR3 nucleotides read TGTGCCAGCTCACCACGGGGACAGGGAGAGATGTACACTGAAGCTTTCTTT.

The chain employs TRBV7-6 and TRBJ2-7, with a possible D match to TRBD1 (5 bases). The CDR3 has 9 amino acids. CDR1 and CDR2 (germline): SGHVS, FNYEAQ. CDR3 amino acids: CASSLAGHV. The CDR3, as DNA: TGTGCCAGCAGCTTAGCGGGGCACGTC.

This clone was seen a single time. CDR3 in DNA: TGTGCTAGTGGTTTGGGCCGTTCGAGCACCGGGGAGCTGTTTTTT. It yields the protein CASGLGRSSTGELFF. This rearrangement joins TRBV12-5 to TRBJ2-2; no reliable D call. CDR3 length equals 15 residues. Germline V gene data show CDR1 as LGHNT and CDR2 as FRNRAP. V lost 1 base and J 4 bases, leaving 10 bases between the germline ends.

This chain uses TRBV5-6 with TRBJ2-3, with TRBD2 matching 8 bases. Germline V gives CDR1 SGHDT, CDR2 YYEEEE. The CDR3 contains 15 residues. J lost 0 bases, V lost 5 bases, and 5 bases had no gene match. The CDR3 DNA follows: TGTGCCAGCAGGGATACGGGGGGGAGCACAGATACGCAGTATTTT. It encodes CASRDTGGSTDTQYF.

This clone has more than one count but fewer than ten. DNA for the CDR3: TGTGCCACCCGGGACACTGAAGCTTTCTTT. It yields the protein CATRDTEAFF. The rearrangement joins TRBV28 to TRBJ1-1, with D uncertain. CDR3 length: 10 amino acids. Germline V CDR1 and CDR2: MDHEN, SYDVKM. Trimming cost V 10 bases and J 3 bases, with 6 bases left between them.

This clone was detected only a few times. CDR3 coding DNA: TGTGCCAGCAGCCTTCACCGCGAACTGGGGAGTTCACCCCTCCACTTT. Translating gives CASSLHRELGSSPLHF. V gene TRBV14 combines with J gene TRBJ1-6; no definite D call. The CDR3 is 16 amino acids. Germline values: CDR1 SGHDN, CDR2 FVKESK. Trimming left V 4 bases short and J 9 bases short, with 19 bases between.

The rearrangement links TRBV12-5 to TRBJ1-5; TRBD1 aligns across 7 bases. Germline CDR1 reads LGHNT; CDR2 reads FRNRAP. The ends lost 9 bases at V and 2 bases at J; junction bases unmatched: 7. This CDR3 is built from 14 residues. This CDR3 reads CASLRDSGNQPQHF. CDR3 sequence (DNA): TGTGCTAGCCTTAGGGACAGTGGCAATCAGCCCCAGCATTTT.

The chain joins TRBV5-1 to TRBJ2-5; a weak D match, TRBD1 (7 bases). The CDR3 runs to 14 residues. Germline V CDR1 and CDR2: SGHRS, YFSETQ. V was cut by 2 bases and J by 4 bases, with 12 bases left in between. In nucleotides, the CDR3 is TGCGCCAGCAGCTTCAATCAGGGGGGAGAGACCCAGTACTTC. It translates to CASSFNQGGETQYF.

J is TRBJ2-3 and V is TRBV7-3; 8 bases align to TRBD2. CDR3 size: 14 residues. The V and J ends lost 5 bases and 1 base, in that order; junction bases with no gene match: 2. Germline-derived CDR1 and CDR2 are SGHTA and FQGTGA. CDR3 region: CASSQTSGTDTQYF. The CDR3 DNA reads as TGTGCCAGCAGCCAGACTAGCGGCACAGATACGCAGTATTTT.

The chain recombines TRBV18 with TRBJ2-7, with D perhaps TRBD2 (5 bases). Trimming left V 3 bases short and J 4 bases short, with 10 bases between. CDR3 length: 13 residues. CDR1 is KGHSH, CDR2 LQKENI, per germline. The CDR3 spells CASSPGLVYEQYF. In DNA, the CDR3 is TGTGCCAGCTCACCCGGACTGGTTTACGAGCAGTACTTC.

This clone was detected a few times. V gene TRBV5-1 combines with J gene TRBJ2-5, with 9 bases lining up with TRBD1. In germline, CDR1 is SGHRS, CDR2 YFSETQ. This CDR3 contains 16 residues. With V trimmed by 1 base and J by 7 bases, 11 bases remained unmatched. The CDR3 reads CASSLTGGDPYGTQYF. The DNA for the CDR3 is TGCGCCAGCAGCTTGACAGGGGGCGACCCTTATGGGACCCAGTACTTC.

The chain links TRBV19 to TRBJ2-6, with D possibly TRBD1 on 6 matching bases. Between the trimmed V and J ends, which lost 2 bases and 1 base, there was a span of 6 bases. Germline CDR1 is LNHDA and CDR2 is SQIVND (reference sequence). The CDR3 is 15 amino acids. CDR3 bases: TGTGCCAGTAGTATACAGGGGTCTGGGGCCAACGTCCTGACTTTC. Translating it yields CASSIQGSGANVLTF.